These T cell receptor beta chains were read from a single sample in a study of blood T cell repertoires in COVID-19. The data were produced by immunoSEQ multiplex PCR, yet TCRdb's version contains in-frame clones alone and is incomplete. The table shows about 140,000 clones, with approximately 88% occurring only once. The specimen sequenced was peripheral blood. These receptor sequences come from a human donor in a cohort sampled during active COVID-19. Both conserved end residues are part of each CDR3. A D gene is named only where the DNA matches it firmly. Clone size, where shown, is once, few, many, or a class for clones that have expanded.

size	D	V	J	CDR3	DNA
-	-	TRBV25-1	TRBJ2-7	CASGPFYEQYF	TGTGCCAGCGGCCCTTTCTACGAGCAGTACTTC
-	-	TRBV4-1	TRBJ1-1	CASSQGGGEGTEAFF	TGCGCCAGCAGCCAAGGTGGAGGGGAGGGCACTGAAGCTTTCTTT
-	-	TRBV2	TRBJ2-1	CASLADRFYNEQFF	TGTGCCAGCCTTGCCGACAGATTCTACAATGAGCAGTTCTTC
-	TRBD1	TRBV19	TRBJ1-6	CASSTTGQGSPLHF	TGTGCCAGTAGTACGACAGGGCAAGGATCACCCCTCCACTTT
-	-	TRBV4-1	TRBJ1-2	CASSQDAGIRYGYTF	TGCGCCAGCAGCCAAGACGCAGGGATTCGGTATGGCTACACCTTC
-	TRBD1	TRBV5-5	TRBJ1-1	CASSHGQAALNTEAFF	TGTGCCAGCAGCCATGGACAGGCCGCACTTAACACTGAAGCTTTCTTT
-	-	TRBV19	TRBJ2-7	CASSQGWYEQYF	TGTGCCAGTAGTCAGGGGTGGTACGAGCAGTACTTC
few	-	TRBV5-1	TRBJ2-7	CASTPFTGSGEQYF	TGCGCCAGCACCCCCTTTACAGGGTCCGGCGAGCAGTACTTC
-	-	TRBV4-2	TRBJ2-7	CASSPRSSYEQYF	TGTGCCAGCAGCCCGCGGAGCTCCTACGAGCAGTACTTC
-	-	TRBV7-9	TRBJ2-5	CASSYPAFQGGETQYF	TGTGCCAGCAGCTACCCGGCCTTCCAGGGGGGAGAGACCCAGTACTTC
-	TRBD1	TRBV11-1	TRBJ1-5	CASSLGGQNQPQHF	TGTGCCAGCAGCTTAGGGGGACAGAATCAGCCCCAGCATTTT
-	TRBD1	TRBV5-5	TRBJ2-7	CASSPGQARRGYF	TGTGCCAGCAGCCCGGGACAGGCCCGAAGAGGGTACTTC
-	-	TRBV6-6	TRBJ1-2	CASSYSQEYGYTF	TGTGCCAGCAGTTACTCACAGGAATATGGCTACACCTTC
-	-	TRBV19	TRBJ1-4	CASSITDSSNEKLFF	TGTGCCAGTAGTATAACCGACAGTTCTAATGAAAAACTGTTTTTT
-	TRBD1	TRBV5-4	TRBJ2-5	CASSLEGQRIQETQYF	TGTGCCAGCAGCTTGGAGGGACAGAGGATTCAAGAGACCCAGTACTTC
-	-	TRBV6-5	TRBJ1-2	CASTLDFYGYTF	TGTGCCAGCACCTTAGATTTCTATGGCTACACCTTC
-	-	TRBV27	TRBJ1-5	CASSFRARSNQPQHF	TGTGCCAGCAGTTTCAGGGCTCGTAGCAATCAGCCCCAGCATTTT
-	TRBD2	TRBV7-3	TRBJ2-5	CASSLKGGETQYF	TGTGCCAGCAGCTTAAAGGGAGGGGAGACCCAGTACTTC
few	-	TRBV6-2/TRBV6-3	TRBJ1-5	CASSYRDQPQHF	TGTGCCAGCAGTTACCGGGATCAGCCCCAGCATTTT
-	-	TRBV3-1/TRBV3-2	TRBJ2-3	CASRGGGALLDTQYF	TGTGCCAGCAGAGGGGGGGGCGCTTTATTGGATACGCAGTATTTT
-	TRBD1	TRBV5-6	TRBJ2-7	CASSPLTDRGYEQYF	TGTGCCAGCAGCCCCCTCACGGACAGGGGCTACGAGCAGTACTTC
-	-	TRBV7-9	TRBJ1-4	CASSFIQGVAGEKLFF	TGTGCCAGTAGCTTCATACAGGGAGTAGCGGGAGAAAAACTGTTTTTT
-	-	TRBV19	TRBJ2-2	CASTGTGNTGELFF	TGTGCCAGTACCGGCACAGGGAACACCGGGGAGCTGTTTTTT
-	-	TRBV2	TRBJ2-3	CASSDLGSTDTQYF	TGTGCCAGCAGTGACCTGGGCAGCACAGATACGCAGTATTTT
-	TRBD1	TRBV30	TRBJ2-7	CAWSPGQGSYEQYF	TGTGCCTGGTCCCCGGGACAGGGCTCCTACGAGCAGTACTTC
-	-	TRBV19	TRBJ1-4	CASSILQGTNEKLFF	TGTGCCAGTAGTATACTACAGGGCACAAATGAAAAACTGTTTTTT
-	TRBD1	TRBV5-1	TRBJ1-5	CASSLRDRLNQPQHF	TGCGCCAGCAGCTTGAGGGACAGGTTAAATCAGCCCCAGCATTTT
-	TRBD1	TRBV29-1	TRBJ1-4	CSVEVRTGGSEKLFF	TGCAGCGTTGAAGTTAGGACAGGGGGCAGTGAAAAACTGTTTTTT
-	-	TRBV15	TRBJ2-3	CATSITGLDTQYF	TGTGCCACCAGCATCACAGGGTTAGATACGCAGTATTTT
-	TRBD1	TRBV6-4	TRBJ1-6	CASSEETGDSPLHF	TGTGCCAGCAGTGAGGAGACAGGGGACTCACCCCTCCACTTT
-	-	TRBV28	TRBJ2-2	CASSLYGSGTGELFF	TGTGCCAGCAGTTTATACGGGTCGGGTACCGGGGAGCTGTTTTTT
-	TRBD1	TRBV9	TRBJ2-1	CASSVGGTGFFNEQFF	TGTGCCAGCAGCGTAGGAGGGACAGGGTTTTTCAATGAGCAGTTCTTC
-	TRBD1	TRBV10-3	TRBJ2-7	CAISERTGGDSYEQYF	TGTGCCATCAGTGAGCGGACAGGGGGCGATTCCTACGAGCAGTACTTC
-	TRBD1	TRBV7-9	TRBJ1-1	CASSLVRTGMNTEAFF	TGTGCCAGCAGCTTAGTTAGGACAGGGATGAACACTGAAGCTTTCTTT
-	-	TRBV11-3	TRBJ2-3	CASSLGRETDTQYF	TGTGCCAGCAGCTTAGGCAGGGAAACAGATACGCAGTATTTT
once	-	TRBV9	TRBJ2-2	CASSLGGTGELFF	TGTGCCAGCAGCCTGGGGGGAACCGGGGAGCTGTTTTTT
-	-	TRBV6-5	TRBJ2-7	CASSTRGTYEQYF	TGTGCCAGCAGTACCAGGGGTACCTACGAGCAGTACTTC